There are a few counts of the clone carrying this TCR beta chain. Its antigen remains unidentified. This sample is part of a study of immune evolution from preneoplasia to lung adenocarcinoma. Overall study findings and caveats: T cell clonality was higher in KRAS-mutant than EGFR-mutant or wild-type nodules.

The germline V gene has CDR1 SGHTS and CDR2 YDEGEE. The junction had 6 bases not matched to a gene; V was cut back by 0 bases and J by 7 bases. The CDR3 spans 14 residues. The method was immunoSEQ multiplex PCR; TCRdb's version includes in-frame clones alone and lacks a portion of them. The table shows roughly 11,000 clones, with about nine tenths occurring only once. The chain uses TRBV5-8 and TRBJ2-7; 8 nucleotides align to TRBD2. Material for sequencing was FFPE invasive lung adenocarcinoma tissue. The clonotype was recovered from a person in their 70s with invasive lung adenocarcinoma. CDR3 bases: TGTGCCAGCAGCTTGGGGGGACTAGTCGCTGAGCAGTACTTC. Its protein is CASSLGGLVAEQYF.